A single sample gave rise to the 26 T cell receptor beta chains below, sequenced in a study of shared clonotypes between healthy human individuals. The repertoire was sequenced with immunoSEQ multiplex PCR; TCRdb's copy has only in-frame clones and lacks some. The sample comprises 2 million to 3 million clones, over 85% of which are singletons, and roughly 0.36% rests with the top ten. Sequenced sample: naive CD4+ T cells from PBMCs. The sample's subset: CD45RA+ positively selected. Receptors were obtained from a man between 18 and 35 years old in good health. Some clones in this sample may be carry-over from other donors' samples.

In its sample, this clone was seen a few times. This chain joins TRBV5-4 and TRBJ1-1; 8 bases line up with TRBD1. Germline V gene data show CDR1 as SGHNT and CDR2 as YYREEE (reference sequence). The CDR3 runs 14 residues. J lost 1 base, V lost 1 base, and 0 bases had no gene match. The CDR3, as DNA: TGTGCCAGCAGCTTGCAGGGGGCGAACACTGAAGCTTTCTTT. This gives the protein CASSLQGANTEAFF.

This clone has a single count. The DNA for the CDR3 is TGCGCCAGCAGCTTGGCTCTCAGGGGGCGCGTGGACACCGGGGAGCTGTTTTTT. Protein: CASSLALRGRVDTGELFF. The chain uses TRBV5-1 and TRBJ2-2; 8 bases are a match to TRBD1. J gave up 3 bases and V 0 bases, and 10 bases lay outside the gene matches. CDR3 length equals 18 residues. Germline CDR1 SGHRS, CDR2 YFSETQ.

Regarding this clone: In the same sample, other DNA sequences code for this CDR3. The rearrangement uses TRBV7-9 and TRBJ1-1; 7 bases align to TRBD1. Trimming at V came to 3 bases and at J to 3 bases, leaving 1 base not matched to a gene. The germline gives CDR1 SEHNR, CDR2 FQNEAQ (reference sequence). The CDR3 loop spans 13 amino acids. The CDR3 loop reads CASSFDRDTEAFF. In DNA form, the CDR3 reads TGTGCCAGCAGCTTTGACAGGGACACTGAAGCTTTCTTT.

The rearrangement joins TRBV30 to TRBJ2-3; 7 nucleotides align to TRBD2. Germline CDR1 reads GTSNPN; CDR2 reads SVGIG (reference sequence). The V gene end was trimmed by 4 bases and the J gene end by 6 bases; junction bases not matched to a gene: 10. The CDR3 sequence is 14 residues long. CDR3 nucleotides: TGTGCCTGGACCCTGGGGGGGAGCTCGGATACGCAGTATTTT. Translation gives CAWTLGGSSDTQYF. The variable domain in full, completed from reference TRBV30 and TRBJ2-3, reads SQTIHQWPATLVQPVGSPLSLECTVEGTSNPNLYWYRQAAGRGLQLLFYSVGIGQISSEVPQNLSASRPQDRQFILSSKKLLLSDSGFYLCAWTLGGSSDTQYFGPGTRLTVL.

The chain combines TRBV4-1 with TRBJ1-2; D unclear. CDR3 length equals 16 residues. Deletions cut 3 bases from V and 3 bases from J, with 17 bases between. Germline loops: CDR1 MGHRA, CDR2 YSYEKL. The CDR3 DNA follows: TGCGCCAGCAGCCATATAAGTGCGGGGAATCACTATGGCTACACCTTC. Translated, it gives CASSHISAGNHYGYTF.

The chain uses TRBV28 and TRBJ2-2, with unresolved D. The CDR3 runs 14 residues. Germline CDR1 and CDR2: MDHEN and SYDVKM. The ends were cut back, 6 bases at V and 2 bases at J, with 10 bases in the middle. CDR3 region: CASRGLGNTGELFF. The CDR3 DNA reads as TGTGCCAGCAGAGGGCTAGGCAACACCGGGGAGCTGTTTTTT.

The chain carries TRBV5-4 and TRBJ2-1, with 8 bases lining up with TRBD2. This CDR3 contains 15 residues. Germline V gene data show CDR1 as SGHNT and CDR2 as YYREEE (reference sequence). After removal of 1 base from V and 4 bases from J, the junction contained 4 bases not matched to a gene. The CDR3 is CASSLRAGDYNEQFF. CDR3 DNA sequence: TGTGCCAGCAGCTTGAGAGCGGGAGATTACAATGAGCAGTTCTTC.

The V call is TRBV6-5, the J call TRBJ1-1; tentatively, D is TRBD1 (5 bases). This CDR3 comprises 14 residues. Germline V gene lookup returns CDR1 MNHEY and CDR2 SVGAGI. Deletions cut 5 bases from V and 0 bases from J, with 10 bases between. The CDR3 region is CASSVGVMNTEAFF. In DNA, the CDR3 is TGTGCCAGCAGTGTAGGGGTCATGAACACTGAAGCTTTCTTT.

The chain is built from TRBV7-2 and TRBJ2-7; either TRBD1 or TRBD2 may fit D (5 bases each). Per germline, CDR1 SGHTA and CDR2 FQGNSA. There are 15 residues in the CDR3. V lost 2 bases and J lost 4, with 15 bases in between. The CDR3 region has the DNA TGTGCCAGCAGCTTATGGGACCGGGCAGGTTACGAGCAGTACTTC. Translating gives CASSLWDRAGYEQYF.

The chain employs TRBV10-3 and TRBJ1-6; no clear D gene. This CDR3 is 13 amino acids long. CDR1 ENHRY and CDR2 SYGVKD come from the germline V gene. V was shortened by 4 bases and J by 5 bases, with 6 bases between the two germline ends. In DNA, the CDR3 is TGTGCCATCAGTGCCCTTAATAATTCACCCCTCCACTTT. Its translation is CAISALNNSPLHF.

This chain links TRBV4-2 with TRBJ1-2; the D is unclear. V was shortened by 1 base and J by 8 bases, with 8 bases between the two germline ends. The CDR3 loop spans 12 amino acids. Germline V lookup: CDR1 LGHNA, CDR2 YNFKEQ. The DNA for the CDR3 is TGTGCCAGCAGCCAAGCCCTTTGGGGCTACACCTTC. It translates to CASSQALWGYTF.

This clone was found once. The J gene is TRBJ2-7, the V gene TRBV11-1, with D tentatively TRBD1 or TRBD2 (5 bases each). Trimming removed 5 bases from V and 7 bases from J, with 21 bases in between. CDR1 is SGHAT and CDR2 is FQDESV in the germline V gene (reference sequence). The CDR3 consists of 15 residues. For the CDR3, the DNA is TGTGCCAGCAGCCTGGGGCCTTGGGGGTCGGAGGAGCAGTACTTC. Residues: CASSLGPWGSEEQYF.

The V call is TRBV4-1, the J call TRBJ1-1; the match to TRBD1 covers 8 bases. With 8 bases clipped from V and 1 base from J, the junction kept 12 bases outside the gene matches. CDR3 length: 16 amino acids. CDR1 and CDR2 from the germline V gene are MGHRA and YSYEKL. The chain's CDR3 is CASERGDRFTNTEAFF. CDR3 nucleotides: TGCGCCAGCGAGAGGGGGGACAGGTTCACGAACACTGAAGCTTTCTTT.

To note about this clone: Other DNA sequences within the sample encode an identical CDR3. The chain couples TRBV29-1 to TRBJ1-1, with D uncertain. The V gene's germline CDR1 is SQVTM and CDR2 ANQGSEA. The CDR3 is made up of 13 amino acids. The V end was cut by 3 bases, the J end by 0 bases, with 8 bases between. The CDR3 DNA reads as TGCAGCGTTGAGGCAGGCCTGAACACTGAAGCTTTCTTT. This encodes CSVEAGLNTEAFF.

This clone showed up just once. The chain is built from TRBV28 and TRBJ2-2, with 8 bases aligning to TRBD1. J was trimmed by 6 bases and V by 2 bases; bases with no gene match: 8. Germline CDR1 MDHEN, CDR2 SYDVKM. The CDR3 is made up of 16 amino acids. The CDR3 loop reads CASSLEGQGLAGELFF. DNA for the CDR3: TGTGCCAGCAGTTTAGAAGGACAGGGTTTAGCCGGGGAGCTGTTTTTT.

This clone was detected once. Other DNA variants within this sample encode the same CDR3. The J gene is TRBJ1-1, the V gene TRBV7-9; 7 nucleotides match TRBD1. With V trimmed by 4 bases and J by 0 bases, 2 bases remained unmatched. From germline, CDR1 is SEHNR and CDR2 FQNEAQ (reference sequence). CDR3 size: 14 residues. CDR3: CASSSQGLNTEAFF. CDR3 in DNA: TGTGCCAGCAGCTCACAGGGGTTGAACACTGAAGCTTTCTTT.

The rearrangement links TRBV19 to TRBJ1-5; 8 nucleotides line up with TRBD1. The germline gives CDR1 LNHDA, CDR2 SQIVND (reference sequence). V gave up 0 bases and J gave up 7 bases; unmatched junction bases: 2. The CDR3 covers 14 residues. CDR3 coding DNA: TGTGCCAGTAGTATAGATAACAGGGGGCAGCCCCAGCATTTT. Encoded protein: CASSIDNRGQPQHF.

CDR3 DNA: TGTGCCAGCAGCTTCCAGGGATTGTATTACAATGAGCAGTTCTTC. This gives the protein CASSFQGLYYNEQFF. This sequence joins TRBV5-4 and TRBJ2-1; a possible D gene is TRBD1 (5 bases). Germline V gene lookup returns CDR1 SGHNT and CDR2 YYREEE (reference sequence). The CDR3 contains 15 residues. The ends were cut back, 2 bases at V and 4 bases at J, with 13 bases in the middle.

This chain links TRBV2 with TRBJ2-2; D uncertain. CDR1 and CDR2 from the germline V gene are SNHLY and FYNNEI. Trimming cost V 7 bases and J 4 bases, with 7 bases left between them. The CDR3 sequence is 12 residues long. This chain's CDR3 is CASKYGTGELFF. Written as DNA, the CDR3 is TGTGCCAGCAAATACGGCACCGGGGAGCTGTTTTTT. The variable domain in full, completed from reference TRBV2 and TRBJ2-2, reads EPEVTQTPSHQVTQMGQEVILRCVPISNHLYFYWYRQILGQKVEFLVSFYNNEISEKSEIFDDQFSVERPDGSNFTLKIRSTKLEDSAMYFCASKYGTGELFFGEGSRLTVL.

CDR3 loop: CASSPAPREASYEQYF. CDR3 DNA: TGTGCCAGCAGCCCCGCCCCTAGGGAGGCCTCCTACGAGCAGTACTTC. V is TRBV5-4 and J is TRBJ2-7; perhaps TRBD2 as D (6 bases). The CDR3 contains 16 residues. Germline V gene data show CDR1 as SGHNT and CDR2 as YYREEE (reference sequence). V lost 4 bases, J lost 0 bases, and 17 bases lay in between.

This clone was counted a single time. This chain uses TRBV5-1 with TRBJ2-2; the match to TRBD1 covers 7 bases. V shed 1 base, J shed 5 bases, and the junction held 5 bases outside the gene matches. The CDR3 is 15 residues long. Looked up from germline, CDR1 is SGHRS and CDR2 is YFSETQ. This CDR3 is CASSLQGVGTGELFF. CDR3 nucleotide sequence: TGCGCCAGCAGCTTGCAGGGGGTCGGGACCGGGGAGCTGTTTTTT.

This clone was recorded only once. The chain links TRBV2 to TRBJ2-3; 10 bases are shared with TRBD2. The CDR3 consists of 15 residues. The junction had 6 bases not matched to a gene; V was cut back by 4 bases and J by 5 bases. Germline V gene data show CDR1 as SNHLY and CDR2 as FYNNEI. CDR3 nucleotide sequence: TGTGCCAGCAGTGGGGCTAGCGGGAGTATAGATACGCAGTATTTT. Amino acids: CASSGASGSIDTQYF.

The rearrangement uses TRBV7-2 and TRBJ1-1; D is undetermined. Germline lookup yields CDR1 SGHTA and CDR2 FQGNSA. The CDR3 spans 12 residues. Trimming took off 5 bases at V and 4 bases at J, with 8 bases between the two ends. DNA of the CDR3: TGTGCCAGCAGCGGAGCGTTCACTGAAGCTTTCTTT. It is translated as CASSGAFTEAFF.

The rearrangement joins TRBV28 to TRBJ2-7, with D possibly matching TRBD1 (6 bases). The CDR3 totals 15 residues. The ends were cut back, 7 bases at V and 3 bases at J, with 19 bases in the middle. The germline CDR1 and CDR2 sequences are MDHEN and SYDVKM. CDR3 loop: CASTPLDRSGYEQYF. The CDR3 nucleotides read TGTGCCAGCACCCCTCTCGACAGGTCAGGCTACGAGCAGTACTTC.

This chain joins TRBV5-1 and TRBJ1-1; TRBD1 matches 7 bases. The trim removed 7 bases at V and 3 bases at J, leaving 15 bases unmatched. The germline gives CDR1 SGHRS, CDR2 YFSETQ. The CDR3 contains 16 residues. The CDR3 region is CASGQQGFGIDTEAFF. In DNA, the CDR3 is TGCGCCAGCGGCCAACAGGGGTTTGGTATCGACACTGAAGCTTTCTTT.

The J gene is TRBJ1-2, the V gene TRBV28; D possibly corresponds to TRBD1 (5 bases). The CDR3 consists of 14 residues. With 2 bases removed from V and 4 bases from J, the gap between germline ends came to 11 bases. Germline V gives CDR1 MDHEN, CDR2 SYDVKM. CDR3 residues: CASSLLGTVYGYTF. The CDR3 coding sequence is TGTGCCAGCAGTTTACTGGGGACGGTCTATGGCTACACCTTC.